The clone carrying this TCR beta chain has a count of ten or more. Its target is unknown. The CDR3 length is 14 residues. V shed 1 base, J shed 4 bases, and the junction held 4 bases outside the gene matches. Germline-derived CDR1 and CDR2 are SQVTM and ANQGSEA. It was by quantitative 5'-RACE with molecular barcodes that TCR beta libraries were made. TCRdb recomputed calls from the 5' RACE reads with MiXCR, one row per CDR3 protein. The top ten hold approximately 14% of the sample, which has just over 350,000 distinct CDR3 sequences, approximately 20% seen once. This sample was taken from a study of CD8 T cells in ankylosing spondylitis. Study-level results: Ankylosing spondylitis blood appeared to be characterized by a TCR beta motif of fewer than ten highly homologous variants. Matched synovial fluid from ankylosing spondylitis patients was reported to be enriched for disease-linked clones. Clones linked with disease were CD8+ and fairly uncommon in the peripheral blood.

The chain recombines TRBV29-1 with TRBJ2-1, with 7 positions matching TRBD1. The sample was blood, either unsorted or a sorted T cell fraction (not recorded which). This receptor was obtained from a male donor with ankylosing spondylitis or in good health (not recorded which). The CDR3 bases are TGCAGCGTTGAAGGGACAGGAGCGTACAATGAGCAGTTCTTC. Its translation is CSVEGTGAYNEQFF.